This T cell receptor beta chain was captured by sequencing in a study of T cell changes during pregnancy in multiple sclerosis. Sequencing used immunoSEQ multiplex PCR; TCRdb keeps in-frame clones, though not all of them. The table has around 36,000 clones, more than 85% seen once. V lost 7 bases and J lost 2; bases outside the gene matches: 3. This CDR3 is 16 amino acids long. Germline lookup yields CDR1 ENHRY and CDR2 SYGVKD. The specimen comprised CD8+ T cells from peripheral blood mononuclear cells, sampled in the first trimester of pregnancy. The chain is built from TRBV10-3 and TRBJ2-6, with 12 positions matching TRBD1. The receptor's source is a female donor with multiple sclerosis, enrolled in a pregnancy study. CDR3 bases: TGTGCCATCACGGGGACAGGGGGCCCTGGGGCCAACGTCCTGACTTTC. Protein sequence: CAITGTGGPGANVLTF.